The 27 T cell receptor beta chains listed next were all sequenced from one sample in a study of shared clonotypes between healthy human individuals (dated by TCRdb to 2020 to 2022). Receptor libraries were prepared by the immunoSEQ multiplex PCR assay. Not all clones reach the TCRdb copy of this immuneACCESS table, which keeps in-frame sequences only. Checked studies attribute under half of the gap to unresolved V genes and leave the rest unexplained. Counted in this sample were approximately 500,000 clones; 79% of them appeared once. The ten largest clones represent approximately 12% of the sample. The sequenced sample consisted of PBMCs. These receptors all come from a woman aged 40 to 50 in good health. Some clones in this sample may be carry-over from other donors' samples.

The V gene is TRBV4-3, the J gene TRBJ2-1, with 10 nucleotides matching TRBD2. Germline lookup yields CDR1 LGHNA and CDR2 YSLEER. The length of the CDR3 is 16 residues. Trimming cost V 0 bases and J 8 bases; bases outside gene matches: 7. DNA for the CDR3: TGCGCCAGCAGCCAAGAGGAAGCGGGAGGGCTGTATGAGCAGTTCTTC. Its translation: CASSQEEAGGLYEQFF.

This clone appeared a single time. The chain recombines TRBV28 with TRBJ2-7, with TRBD2 matching over 13 bases. CDR3 size: 16 residues. J lost 4 bases, V lost 5 bases, and 8 bases had no gene match. Germline assignment: CDR1 MDHEN and CDR2 SYDVKM. CDR3 residues: CASSPIGTSGIYEQYF. CDR3 DNA sequence: TGTGCCAGCAGTCCTATCGGGACTAGCGGGATATACGAGCAGTACTTC.

The V gene is TRBV5-1, the J gene TRBJ2-1, with a possible D match to TRBD2 (6 bases). The CDR3 has 15 amino acids. V lost 4 bases and J 8 bases, leaving 19 bases between the germline ends. CDR1 and CDR2 (germline): SGHRS, YFSETQ. CDR3: CASSTDPTSFDEQFF. In DNA, the CDR3 is TGCGCCAGCAGCACGGATCCGACTAGTTTCGATGAGCAGTTCTTC.

This chain links TRBV5-4 with TRBJ1-2; D is undetermined. The CDR3 is 13 amino acids. V lost 4 bases, J lost 2 bases, and 9 bases lay in between. CDR1 is SGHNT and CDR2 is YYREEE in the germline V gene (reference sequence). The CDR3 nucleotides read TGTGCCAGCAGCCCGGACGGGAACTATGGCTACACCTTC. Translating gives CASSPDGNYGYTF.

This sequence joins TRBV29-1 and TRBJ2-5; 10 bases align to TRBD2. V lost 7 bases and J lost 3; bases outside the gene matches: 2. Germline V gene sequence: CDR1 SQVTM, CDR2 ANQGSEA. There are 12 residues in the CDR3. The CDR3 coding sequence is TGCAGCGGGGGACTAGCGAAAGAGACCCAGTACTTC. It translates to CSGGLAKETQYF.

The chain carries TRBV19 and TRBJ2-1; D gene ambiguous. CDR1 is LNHDA, CDR2 SQIVND, per germline (reference sequence). Trimming left V 1 base short and J 5 bases short, with 6 bases between. The CDR3 consists of 13 residues. This CDR3 is CASSIGVHNEQFF. In DNA form, the CDR3 reads TGTGCCAGTAGTATAGGAGTCCACAATGAGCAGTTCTTC.

J is TRBJ2-5 and V is TRBV11-1; tentative D call: TRBD2 (6 bases). The CDR3 is 15 residues long. The germline gives CDR1 SGHAT, CDR2 FQDESV (reference sequence). Deletions cut 1 base from V and 1 base from J, with 10 bases between. CDR3 in amino acids: CASSLGLALQETQYF. The CDR3 DNA sequence: TGTGCCAGCAGCTTAGGGCTAGCGCTCCAAGAGACCCAGTACTTC. Looking up the rest from reference TRBV11-1 and TRBJ2-5 gives the full variable domain: EAEVAQSPRYKITEKSQAVAFWCDPISGHATLYWYRQILGQGPELLVQFQDESVVDDSQLPKDRFSAERLKGVDSTLKIQPAELGDSAMYLCASSLGLALQETQYFGPGTRLLVL.

The chain carries TRBV6-5 and TRBJ2-6; 8 bases line up with TRBD1. The germline V gene has CDR1 MNHEY and CDR2 SVGAGI. V lost 7 bases and J lost 4; bases outside the gene matches: 6. This CDR3 is built from 15 residues. The CDR3 DNA is TGTGCCAGCAATCCGGACAGGGCGGGGGCCAACGTCCTGACTTTC. Protein: CASNPDRAGANVLTF.

This clone was seen more than once but under ten times. The chain recombines TRBV18 with TRBJ1-4; D gene ambiguous. Trimming stripped 5 bases from V and 4 bases from J, with 11 bases between. The CDR3 contains 14 residues. The V gene's germline CDR1 is KGHSH and CDR2 LQKENI. CDR3 in amino acids: CASSSAPSNEKLFF. Written as DNA, the CDR3 is TGTGCCAGCTCATCTGCCCCAAGTAATGAAAAACTGTTTTTT.

The rearrangement joins TRBV12-5 to TRBJ2-2, with a tentative D call TRBD1 (5 bases). Germline CDR1 is LGHNT and CDR2 is FRNRAP. Trimming removed 4 bases at V and 2 bases at J, with 14 bases between. The CDR3 is made up of 16 amino acids. The CDR3 loop reads CASGSRQTLNTGELFF. The CDR3 coding sequence is TGTGCTAGTGGTTCTCGACAGACTTTAAACACCGGGGAGCTGTTTTTT. Looking up the rest from reference TRBV12-5 and TRBJ2-2 gives the full variable domain: DARVTQTPRHKVTEMGQEVTMRCQPILGHNTVFWYRQTMMQGLELLAYFRNRAPLDDSGMPKDRFSAEMPDATLATLKIQPSEPRDSAVYFCASGSRQTLNTGELFFGEGSRLTVL.

V and J are TRBV2 and TRBJ2-5, with D possibly TRBD1 on 6 matching bases. V lost 10 bases and J lost 1, with 13 bases in between. The CDR3 has 13 amino acids. Germline CDR1 SNHLY, CDR2 FYNNEI. The CDR3 here is CATNRETQETQYF. CDR3 nucleotides: TGTGCCACAAACAGGGAAACCCAAGAGACCCAGTACTTC.

About this clone itself: At the DNA level, this CDR3 is encoded by other sequences in the same sample as well. The V and J genes are TRBV11-2 and TRBJ2-5, with no clear D. This CDR3 is built from 14 residues. V lost 0 bases, J lost 1 base, and 6 bases lay in between. CDR1 and CDR2 from the germline V gene are SGHAT and FQNNGV. CDR3 amino acids: CASSLDRIQETQYF. DNA for the CDR3: TGTGCCAGCAGCTTAGATCGTATCCAAGAGACCCAGTACTTC. Full variable domain (outside the CDR3, taken from reference TRBV11-2 and TRBJ2-5): EAGVAQSPRYKIIEKRQSVAFWCNPISGHATLYWYQQILGQGPKLLIQFQNNGVVDDSQLPKDRFSAERLKGVDSTLKIQPAKLEDSAVYLCASSLDRIQETQYFGPGTRLLVL.

This clone was detected only once. The CDR3, as DNA: TGCGCCAGCAGCCAAGAGGGGGGGGGTGGAGATACGCAGTATTTT. Translation: CASSQEGGGGDTQYF. The chain recombines TRBV4-3 with TRBJ2-3; 7 bases line up with TRBD2. The CDR3 contains 15 residues. V was pared by 0 bases and J by 5 bases, with 5 bases of the junction left unmatched. The germline CDR1 and CDR2 sequences are LGHNA and YSLEER.

The V and J genes are TRBV9 and TRBJ2-1; 9 bases line up with TRBD2. The CDR3 spans 16 residues. Germline V gene sequence: CDR1 SGDLS, CDR2 YYNGEE. The J segment lost 7 bases and the V segment lost 0 bases, leaving 8 bases of the junction unmatched. In nucleotides, the CDR3 is TGTGCCAGCAGCGTAGGGGGCGGGAGGGCCAAGAATGAGCAGTTCTTC. This sequence encodes CASSVGGGRAKNEQFF. Drawing the rest from reference TRBV9 and TRBJ2-1, the complete variable domain is DSGVTQTPKHLITATGQRVTLRCSPRSGDLSVYWYQQSLDQGLQFLIQYYNGEERAKGNILERFSAQQFPDLHSELNLSSLELGDSALYFCASSVGGGRAKNEQFFGPGTRLTVL.

The chain carries TRBV19 and TRBJ2-7, with 7 positions matching TRBD1. Trimming cost V 3 bases and J 3 bases; bases outside gene matches: 5. The CDR3 runs to 14 residues. Germline values: CDR1 LNHDA, CDR2 SQIVND (reference sequence). CDR3 in DNA: TGTGCCAGTAGTATGGGTACAGGGGACTACGAGCAGTACTTC. This encodes CASSMGTGDYEQYF.

This chain joins TRBV30 and TRBJ2-7, with D possibly matching TRBD2 (7 bases). The CDR3 sequence is 14 residues long. Germline V gives CDR1 GTSNPN, CDR2 SVGIG (reference sequence). The germline V and J ends were trimmed by 4 bases and 3 bases, with 16 bases remaining between them. CDR3 sequence: CAWKRGRAFYEQYF. The CDR3 DNA follows: TGTGCCTGGAAGAGGGGGAGGGCCTTCTACGAGCAGTACTTC.

The chain combines TRBV11-3 with TRBJ2-1; 8 positions match TRBD1. This CDR3 contains 12 residues. Germline trimming cut 3 bases from V and 10 bases from J; bases unmatched to any gene: 2. The germline V gene has CDR1 SGHNT and CDR2 YENEEA. The CDR3 sequence is CASSFSGGEQFF. As DNA, the CDR3 is TGTGCCAGCAGCTTTTCAGGGGGCGAGCAGTTCTTC.

Remarks on this clone: A read error may produce the germline difference seen at one junction end. The gene calls are TRBV7-7 and TRBJ2-7; TRBD1 or TRBD2 may be the D gene (5 bases each). The germline CDR1 and CDR2 sequences are SSHAT and FNYEAQ (reference sequence). The CDR3 is 16 residues long. Here the CDR3 reads CASSAVPGPYSGEQYF. CDR3 coding DNA: TGTGCTAGCAGCGCCGTCCCGGGGCCCTATTCTGGCGAGCAGTACTTC.

Only one count was recorded for this clone. The J gene is TRBJ2-1, the V gene TRBV7-2; possibly TRBD1 or TRBD2 for D (5 bases each). Germline assignment: CDR1 SGHTA and CDR2 FQGNSA. V was clipped by 4 bases and J by 12 bases, with 10 bases between them. The CDR3 sequence is 11 residues long. The CDR3, as DNA: TGTGCCAGCAGCTACGGGGCAGGGCAGTTCTTC. It encodes CASSYGAGQFF. Filled out from reference TRBV7-2 and TRBJ2-1, the complete variable domain reads GAGVSQSPSNKVTEKGKDVELRCDPISGHTALYWYRQSLGQGLEFLIYFQGNSAPDKSGLPSDRFSAERTGGSVSTLTIQRTQQEDSAVYLCASSYGAGQFFGPGTRLTVL.

The chain recombines TRBV6-4 with TRBJ1-5, with D hard to call. Germline V gene data show CDR1 as MRHNA and CDR2 as SNTAGT. The CDR3 is 15 amino acids. Trimming took 6 bases from V and 1 from J, leaving 13 bases between them. CDR3 coding DNA: TGTGCCAGCAGCCCTGGTGAGACAAGCAATCAGCCCCAGCATTTT. Residues: CASSPGETSNQPQHF.

Here the CDR3 reads CASSYGGQGANTEAFF. The CDR3 DNA reads as TGTGCCAGCAGTTACGGGGGACAGGGGGCGAACACTGAAGCTTTCTTT. The chain couples TRBV6-4 to TRBJ1-1; 12 bases are a match to TRBD1. Germline CDR1 is MRHNA and CDR2 is SNTAGT. This CDR3 region has 16 residues. With 5 bases clipped from V and 1 base from J, the junction kept 5 bases outside the gene matches.

The chain couples TRBV5-1 to TRBJ2-5; tentative D call: TRBD1 (6 bases). V gave up 3 bases and J gave up 5 bases, with 20 bases separating them. CDR3 size: 16 residues. Germline V gene lookup returns CDR1 SGHRS and CDR2 YFSETQ. The CDR3 protein is CASSSTPGPQGETQYF. For the CDR3, the DNA is TGCGCCAGCAGCTCCACACCGGGACCCCAGGGGGAGACCCAGTACTTC.

The genes are TRBV9 and TRBJ2-1; the match to TRBD2 covers 14 bases. V dropped 3 bases and J dropped 7; count of bases not matched to a gene: 6. The germline V gene encodes CDR1 SGDLS and CDR2 YYNGEE. The CDR3 contains 16 residues. DNA for the CDR3: TGTGCCAGCAGCGCTGGACTAGCGGGAGGTCGTAATGAGCAGTTCTTC. This encodes CASSAGLAGGRNEQFF.

This clone was recorded only once. The rearrangement links TRBV28 to TRBJ1-3; D is undetermined. CDR1 is MDHEN, CDR2 SYDVKM, per germline. CDR3 length: 15 amino acids. The V and J ends lost 4 bases and 0 bases respectively, with 10 bases between them. CDR3 sequence (DNA): TGTGCCAGCAGTTCTAGACCGATCTCTGGAAACACCATATATTTT. Its translation: CASSSRPISGNTIYF.

The chain uses TRBV10-3 and TRBJ2-1; TRBD2 is a possible D gene (5 bases). Germline assignment: CDR1 ENHRY and CDR2 SYGVKD. This CDR3 comprises 14 residues. The V end was cut by 0 bases, the J end by 16 bases, with 19 bases between. The CDR3, as DNA: TGTGCCATCAGTGAGTCGGCCGGGGAAGGTATCGTTTTCTTC. Its translation: CAISESAGEGIVFF.

The chain combines TRBV4-1 with TRBJ2-1, with D possibly TRBD2 on 6 matching bases. Germline loops: CDR1 MGHRA, CDR2 YSYEKL. The V and J ends lost 0 bases and 0 bases respectively, with 6 bases between them. The CDR3 has 15 amino acids. CDR3: CASSQERDSYNEQFF. The DNA of the CDR3 is TGCGCCAGCAGCCAAGAGCGGGACTCCTACAATGAGCAGTTCTTC.

The rearrangement joins TRBV11-3 to TRBJ2-3; 8 nucleotides match TRBD2. V dropped 3 bases and J dropped 7; count of bases not matched to a gene: 9. This CDR3 is 15 amino acids long. CDR1 SGHNT and CDR2 YENEEA come from the germline V gene. CDR3 region: CASSFSSGRENTQYF. In nucleotides, the CDR3 is TGTGCCAGCAGCTTTTCCAGCGGGAGAGAGAATACGCAGTATTTT.